This TCR beta chain was retrieved from a study of blood T cell repertoires in COVID-19. The germline V gene has CDR1 SGHVS and CDR2 FQNEAQ. CDR3 size: 15 residues. Trimming cost V 2 bases and J 6 bases; bases outside gene matches: 5. The table lists this clone with a count of one. The protocol was immunoSEQ multiplex PCR, while the TCRdb copy is restricted to in-frame clones and leaves out a portion. The table shows about 80,000 clones, with roughly three quarters occurring only once. Sequencing used peripheral blood. This clonotype originated in a man in his fifties or sixties with COVID-19, enrolled during active disease. This chain links TRBV7-8 with TRBJ1-2; 11 positions match TRBD1. The CDR3 reads CASSLRDRGTHGYTF. The CDR3 region has the DNA TGTGCCAGCAGCTTAAGGGACAGGGGGACCCATGGCTACACCTTC.